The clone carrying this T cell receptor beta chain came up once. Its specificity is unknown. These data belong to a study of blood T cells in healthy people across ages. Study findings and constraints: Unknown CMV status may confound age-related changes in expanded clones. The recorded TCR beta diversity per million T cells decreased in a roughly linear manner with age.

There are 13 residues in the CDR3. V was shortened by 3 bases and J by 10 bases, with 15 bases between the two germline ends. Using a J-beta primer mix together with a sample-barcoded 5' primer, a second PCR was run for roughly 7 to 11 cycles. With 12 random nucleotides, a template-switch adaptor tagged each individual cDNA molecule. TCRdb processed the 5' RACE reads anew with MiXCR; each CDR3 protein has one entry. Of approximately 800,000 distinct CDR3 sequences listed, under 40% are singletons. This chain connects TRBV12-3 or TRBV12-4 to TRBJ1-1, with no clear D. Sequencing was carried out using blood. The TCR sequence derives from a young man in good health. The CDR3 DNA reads TGTGCCAGCAGTTTTTCCCAGGTTTTGGGAGCTTTCTTT. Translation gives CASSFSQVLGAFF.